The TCR beta chain described here comes from a study of sequential checkpoint blockade in melanoma. Study-wide context: Arm A got nivolumab then ipilimumab; arm B the reverse, 1:1. Each arm's sequence ended with maintenance nivolumab.

The data were produced by immunoSEQ multiplex PCR, yet TCRdb's version contains in-frame clones alone and is incomplete. The sample holds approximately 21,000 clones; approximately 80% are singletons and the top ten take around a tenth. The treatment is: randomized to nivolumab then ipilimumab (arm A) or the reverse (arm B). Patients had received no earlier DNA-damaging chemotherapy. From thawed PBMCs, live CD3+CD8+ cells negative for CD19 and CD56 were sorted. Germline assignment: CDR1 SGHVS and CDR2 FNYEAQ. Trimming took off 1 base at V and 5 bases at J, with 9 bases between the two ends. The CDR3 extends over 15 amino acids.

The TCR was taken from a human donor with melanoma. This chain connects TRBV7-6 to TRBJ2-6; D is ambiguous. The sequenced sample was CD8+ T cells sorted from blood (inferred from file names), obtained from a patient given nivolumab and ipilimumab in sequence. As DNA, the CDR3 is TGTGCCAGCAGCTTAGAGGCGGAATGGGCCAACGTCCTGACTTTC. Translating it yields CASSLEAEWANVLTF.